This is a list of T cell receptor beta chains from one sample in a study of blood T cell repertoires in COVID-19. Profiling relied on immunoSEQ multiplex PCR, and the TCRdb table lists in-frame clones only, not all of them. The sample has approximately 300,000 clones, 80% to 90% seen once. The sequencing sample was made of peripheral blood. The receptors here all came from a man aged 25-45 years with acute or convalescent COVID-19. CDR3s include the opening cysteine and the closing phenylalanine or tryptophan. D genes are given only for firm matches. Some rows mark clone size as missing; the rest say once, few, many or name a class of expanded clone.

>TRBJ2-2|TRBD2|15|.|TRBV5-1
CASSSGLGYTGELFF
TGCGCCAGCAGCTCGGGACTAGGGTACACCGGGGAGCTGTTTTTT
>TRBJ1-5|TRBD1|15|once|TRBV27
CASSTGQGPNQPQHF
TGTGCCAGCAGCACGGGACAGGGCCCTAATCAGCCCCAGCATTTT
>TRBJ2-7|.|15|.|TRBV7-9
CASSPRGGEIYEQYF
TGTGCCAGCAGCCCCCGTGGAGGGGAGATCTACGAGCAGTACTTC
>TRBJ2-1|TRBD1|15|.|TRBV28
CASSRSGAGGNEQFF
TGTGCCAGCAGTCGCTCAGGGGCAGGGGGTAATGAGCAGTTCTTC
>TRBJ2-1|.|13|.|TRBV6-5
CASKDSSYNEQFF
TGTGCCAGCAAGGACAGCTCCTACAATGAGCAGTTCTTC
>TRBJ1-5|.|15|.|TRBV2
CASTRTRAQNPPQHF
TGTGCCAGCACCAGAACTAGGGCCCAAAATCCACCCCAGCATTTT
>TRBJ2-7|TRBD2|14|.|TRBV3-1/TRBV3-2
CASSQLAGDVEQYF
TGTGCCAGCAGCCAACTAGCGGGAGATGTCGAGCAGTACTTC
>TRBJ1-2|.|13|few|TRBV19
CASSSRVGYGYTF
TGTGCCAGTAGCTCACGGGTCGGCTATGGCTACACCTTC
>TRBJ1-1|.|13|.|TRBV11-2
CASSTGLNTEAFF
TGTGCCAGCAGCACAGGGCTTAACACTGAAGCTTTCTTT
>TRBJ1-1|.|14|.|TRBV3-1/TRBV3-2
CASSQEAGPIGAFF
TGTGCCAGCAGCCAAGAAGCAGGCCCAATTGGGGCTTTCTTT
>TRBJ1-3|TRBD1|13|once|TRBV3-1/TRBV3-2
CASSLRGPDRVYF
TGTGCCAGCAGCCTAAGGGGGCCGGATCGCGTATATTTT
>TRBJ2-1|.|14|.|TRBV28
CASSSGGLYNEQFF
TGTGCCAGCAGTTCCGGGGGACTCTACAATGAGCAGTTCTTC
>TRBJ2-2|TRBD2|13|.|TRBV6-6
CASTLGGVGELFF
TGTGCCAGCACCCTTGGGGGGGTAGGGGAGCTGTTTTTT
>TRBJ2-1|TRBD2|14|.|TRBV6-4
CASSLGGGYNEQFF
TGTGCCAGCAGTCTTGGGGGGGGCTACAATGAGCAGTTCTTC
>TRBJ2-3|.|16|.|TRBV9
CASSVAPRGTTDTQYF
TGTGCCAGCAGCGTAGCTCCAAGGGGGACCACAGATACGCAGTATTTT
>TRBJ1-6|.|15|once|TRBV19
CASSIDQGGESPLHF
TGTGCCAGTAGTATAGACCAGGGAGGAGAATCACCCCTCCACTTT
>TRBJ1-1|TRBD1|14|.|TRBV30
CARWSGQGTTEAFF
TGTGCCCGGTGGTCGGGACAGGGTACGACTGAAGCTTTCTTT
>TRBJ1-3|.|15|.|TRBV9
CASSVAPGSGNTIYF
TGTGCCAGCAGCGTAGCTCCAGGATCTGGAAACACCATATATTTT
>TRBJ1-5|TRBD1|13|.|TRBV28
CASSYGADREQHF
TGTGCCAGCAGTTATGGGGCTGACAGGGAACAGCATTTT
>TRBJ2-6|TRBD1|16|.|TRBV5-1
CASRTGAVSGANVLTF
TGCGCCAGTAGGACAGGGGCGGTTAGTGGGGCCAACGTCCTGACTTTC